A single sample gave rise to the 17 T cell receptor beta chains below, sequenced in a study of CD8 T cells in ankylosing spondylitis. TCRdb redid the calling of the 5' RACE reads with MiXCR, one entry per CDR3 protein. The sample contains tens of thousands of distinct CDR3 sequences, roughly 27% of which appear only once. Sequencing was carried out using blood, either unsorted or a sorted T cell fraction (not recorded which). These receptors came from a male donor with ankylosing spondylitis or in good health (not recorded which).

The V gene is TRBV7-8, the J gene TRBJ2-1; D is undetermined. V lost 4 bases and J lost 9, with 10 bases in between. Per the germline V gene, CDR1 is SGHVS and CDR2 is FQNEAQ. The length of the CDR3 is 12 residues. CDR3 sequence reads: CASSSIVIEQFF. In DNA, the CDR3 is TGTGCCAGCAGCTCCATTGTTATTGAGCAGTTCTTC.

This clonotype was counted many times. The V call is TRBV4-1, the J call TRBJ2-1; 7 bases line up with TRBD2. V gave up 2 bases and J gave up 3 bases; unmatched junction bases: 7. The CDR3 totals 16 residues. The germline V gene encodes CDR1 MGHRA and CDR2 YSYEKL. The CDR3: CASSQPASGGYNEQFF. CDR3 coding DNA: TGCGCCAGCAGCCAACCGGCTAGCGGCGGCTACAATGAGCAGTTCTTC.

This clonotype turned up a few times. This chain links TRBV11-2 with TRBJ1-5, with 10 positions matching TRBD1. The CDR3 has 18 residues. After removal of 4 bases from V and 5 bases from J, the junction contained 14 bases not matched to a gene. Germline V gene lookup returns CDR1 SGHAT and CDR2 FQNNGV. DNA for the CDR3: TGTGCCAGCAGCTCGATCCGACAGGGGGCGAGGGGATATCAGCCCCAGCATTTT. Translating it yields CASSSIRQGARGYQPQHF.

The V gene is TRBV7-8, the J gene TRBJ2-3; D remains unclear. CDR1 and CDR2 from the germline V gene are SGHVS and FQNEAQ. V was clipped by 5 bases and J by 2 bases, with 14 bases between them. This CDR3 is 15 amino acids long. CDR3 DNA: TGTGCCAGCAGCCAACCCAAGGCTGACACAGATACGCAGTATTTT. Translating gives CASSQPKADTDTQYF. Drawing the rest from reference TRBV7-8 and TRBJ2-3, the complete variable domain is GAGVSQSPRYKVAKRGQDVALRCDPISGHVSLFWYQQALGQGPEFLTYFQNEAQLDKSGLPSDRFFAERPEGSVSTLKIQRTQQEDSAVYLCASSQPKADTDTQYFGPGTRLTVL.

The chain couples TRBV7-2 to TRBJ1-3; maybe TRBD1 (6 bases). Germline CDR1 reads SGHTA; CDR2 reads FQGNSA. CDR3 length: 15 residues. V was clipped by 3 bases and J by 2 bases, with 11 bases between them. The CDR3 coding sequence is TGTGCCAGCAGCTTCGGCGGGGGGCCTGGAAACACCATATATTTT. As protein: CASSFGGGPGNTIYF.

This chain links TRBV20-1 with TRBJ1-2; tentative D call: TRBD1 (5 bases). There are 13 residues in the CDR3. V was clipped by 7 bases and J by 3 bases, with 15 bases between them. Germline CDR1 is DFQATT and CDR2 is SNEGSKA (reference sequence). DNA for the CDR3: TGCAGTGTTTCCACGGGGGGGGACTATGGCTACACCTTC. Its protein is CSVSTGGDYGYTF.

The CDR3 reads CASTFGLAGGNHYNEQFF. In DNA form, the CDR3 reads TGTGCCAGCACCTTTGGACTAGCGGGGGGCAATCACTACAATGAGCAGTTCTTC. The chain combines TRBV12-3 or TRBV12-4 with TRBJ2-1, with TRBD2 matching over 14 bases. Germline trimming cut 7 bases from V and 3 bases from J; bases unmatched to any gene: 11. This CDR3 is 18 amino acids long.

The chain recombines TRBV7-9 with TRBJ2-1; the D is unclear. Germline CDR1 is SEHNR and CDR2 is FQNEAQ (reference sequence). V lost 2 bases to trimming and J lost 10 bases, with 9 bases between them. This CDR3 has 12 amino acids. DNA of the CDR3: TGTGCCAGCAGCTTAATACTTGGCGAGCAGTTCTTC. This encodes CASSLILGEQFF.

This clonotype was counted a few times. This sequence joins TRBV5-1 and TRBJ2-1; no reliable D call. V was shortened by 0 bases and J by 5 bases, with 6 bases between the two germline ends. CDR1 is SGHRS and CDR2 is YFSETQ in the germline V gene. The length of the CDR3 is 13 residues. CDR3 residues: CASSLGSHNEQFF. The CDR3 nucleotides are TGCGCCAGCAGCTTGGGTAGCCACAATGAGCAGTTCTTC. The full variable domain, completed using reference TRBV5-1 and TRBJ2-1, is KAGVTQTPRYLIKTRGQQVTLSCSPISGHRSVSWYQQTPGQGLQFLFEYFSETQRNKGNFPGRFSGRQFSNSRSEMNVSTLELGDSALYLCASSLGSHNEQFFGPGTRLTVL.

This clonotype has just one count. The genes are TRBV20-1 and TRBJ1-4; unclear D gene. CDR1 is DFQATT and CDR2 is SNEGSKA in the germline V gene (reference sequence). The length of the CDR3 is 16 residues. V was cut by 5 bases and J by 0 bases, with 16 bases left in between. The DNA for the CDR3 is TGCAGTGCTGATGGGTCTGATTCAGCAACTAATGAAAAACTGTTTTTT. It specifies CSADGSDSATNEKLFF.

The V gene is TRBV10-3, the J gene TRBJ1-2; D is undetermined. The V end was cut by 6 bases, the J end by 0 bases, with 11 bases between. Per the germline V gene, CDR1 is ENHRY and CDR2 is SYGVKD. The CDR3 has 14 residues. The CDR3 nucleotides are TGTGCCATCAGAGCAGGCGCTGCTAACTATGGCTACACCTTC. The encoded protein is CAIRAGAANYGYTF.

The V gene is TRBV5-1, the J gene TRBJ1-1, with D hard to call. Germline loops: CDR1 SGHRS, CDR2 YFSETQ. Trimming took 4 bases from V and 5 from J, leaving 21 bases between them. The CDR3 length is 16 residues. The DNA of the CDR3 is TGCGCCAGCAGCCGGACTCTCGAGCCCCGAAAGACTGAAGCTTTCTTT. It specifies CASSRTLEPRKTEAFF.

This chain joins TRBV5-1 and TRBJ2-7; 12 nucleotides agree with TRBD2. CDR1 is SGHRS, CDR2 YFSETQ, per germline. The CDR3 runs to 19 residues. V lost 2 bases and J lost 3; bases outside the gene matches: 15. CDR3 region: CASSFSPPGTSGQLYEQYF. The CDR3 nucleotides are TGCGCCAGCAGCTTTTCCCCTCCCGGGACTAGCGGGCAACTCTACGAGCAGTACTTC.

There are a few counts of this clonotype. The chain is built from TRBV20-1 and TRBJ2-1, with 8 bases that match TRBD2. Germline CDR1 and CDR2: DFQATT and SNEGSKA (reference sequence). The CDR3 is made up of 16 amino acids. Trimming removed 6 bases from V and 6 bases from J; junction bases left unmatched: 16. The CDR3 is CSAPRSGSISANEQFF. The CDR3 bases are TGCAGTGCCCCGAGAAGCGGGAGCATATCAGCCAATGAGCAGTTCTTC.

Only a few counts were recorded for this clonotype. The rearrangement uses TRBV20-1 and TRBJ2-1; either TRBD1 or TRBD2 may supply D (5 bases each). CDR3 size: 16 residues. The V gene lost 0 bases and the J gene lost 1 base, with 13 bases spanning the gap. CDR1 is DFQATT, CDR2 SNEGSKA, per germline (reference sequence). DNA for the CDR3: TGCAGTGCTAGAGATGACACGGGACGATCCTACAATGAGCAGTTCTTC. Translating it yields CSARDDTGRSYNEQFF.

This clonotype was seen only a few times. V and J are TRBV6-5 and TRBJ1-5; the D gene is possibly TRBD1 (5 bases). This CDR3 is built from 14 residues. The V end lost 3 bases, the J end lost 2 bases, and 8 bases lay between the germline ends. Looked up from germline, CDR1 is MNHEY and CDR2 is SVGAGI. CDR3 bases: TGTGCCAGCAGTTATGGGGCGGGCAATCAGCCCCAGCATTTT. It translates to CASSYGAGNQPQHF.

The table lists this clonotype with a few counts. The V gene is TRBV5-1, the J gene TRBJ2-7, with 12 positions matching TRBD2. Germline values: CDR1 SGHRS, CDR2 YFSETQ. This CDR3 contains 15 residues. Unmatched junction bases numbered 4, after V lost 3 bases and J lost 3 bases. The CDR3 DNA is TGCGCCAGCAGCTCCAGGACTAGCGGGGACTACGAGCAGTACTTC. As protein: CASSSRTSGDYEQYF.